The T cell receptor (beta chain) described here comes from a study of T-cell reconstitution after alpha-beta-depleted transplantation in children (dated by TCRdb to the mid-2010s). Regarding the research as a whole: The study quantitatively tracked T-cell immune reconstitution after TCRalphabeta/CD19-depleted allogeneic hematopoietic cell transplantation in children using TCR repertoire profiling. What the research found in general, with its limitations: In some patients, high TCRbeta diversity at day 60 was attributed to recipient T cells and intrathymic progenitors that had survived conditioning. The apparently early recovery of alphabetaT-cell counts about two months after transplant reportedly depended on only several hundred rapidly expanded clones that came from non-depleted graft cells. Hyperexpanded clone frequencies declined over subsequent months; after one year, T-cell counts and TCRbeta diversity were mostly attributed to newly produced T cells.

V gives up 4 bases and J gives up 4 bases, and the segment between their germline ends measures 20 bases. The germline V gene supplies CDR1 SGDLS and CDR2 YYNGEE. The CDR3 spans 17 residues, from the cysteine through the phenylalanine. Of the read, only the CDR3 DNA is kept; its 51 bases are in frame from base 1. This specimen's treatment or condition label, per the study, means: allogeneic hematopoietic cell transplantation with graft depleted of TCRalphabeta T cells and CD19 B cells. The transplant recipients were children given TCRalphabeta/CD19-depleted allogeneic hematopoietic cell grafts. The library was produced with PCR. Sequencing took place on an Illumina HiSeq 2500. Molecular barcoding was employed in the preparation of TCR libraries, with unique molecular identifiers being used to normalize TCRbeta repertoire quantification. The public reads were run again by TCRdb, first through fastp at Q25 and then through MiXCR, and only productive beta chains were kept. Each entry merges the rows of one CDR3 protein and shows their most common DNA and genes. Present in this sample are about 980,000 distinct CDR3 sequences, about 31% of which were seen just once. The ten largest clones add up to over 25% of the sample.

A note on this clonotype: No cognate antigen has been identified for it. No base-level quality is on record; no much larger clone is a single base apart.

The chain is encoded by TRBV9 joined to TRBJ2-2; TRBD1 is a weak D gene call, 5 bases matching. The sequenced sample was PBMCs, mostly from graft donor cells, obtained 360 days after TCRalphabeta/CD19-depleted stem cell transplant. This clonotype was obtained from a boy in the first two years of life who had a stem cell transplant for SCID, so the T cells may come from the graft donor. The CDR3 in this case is CASSFLDNPYPTGELFF. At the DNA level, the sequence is TGTGCCAGCAGCTTCCTGGACAACCCTTATCCCACCGGGGAGCTGTTTTTT.